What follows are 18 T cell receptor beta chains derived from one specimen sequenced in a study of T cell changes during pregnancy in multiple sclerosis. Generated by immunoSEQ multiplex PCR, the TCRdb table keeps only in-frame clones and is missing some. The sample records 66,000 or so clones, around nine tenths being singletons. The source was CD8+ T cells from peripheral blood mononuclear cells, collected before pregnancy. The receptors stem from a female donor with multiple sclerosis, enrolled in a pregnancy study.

The CDR3 reads CASSLGSEGPNTGELFF. CDR3 bases: TGTGCCAGCAGCTTAGGTTCGGAGGGTCCGAACACCGGGGAGCTGTTTTTT. The chain joins TRBV7-9 to TRBJ2-2, with D perhaps TRBD2 (6 bases). This CDR3 has 17 amino acids. Germline V gene lookup returns CDR1 SEHNR and CDR2 FQNEAQ (reference sequence). V was trimmed by 1 base and J by 0 bases, leaving 12 bases between them.

The CDR3 region has the DNA TGTGCCAGCAGTAATCCGCCCCGGGGCTACGAGCAGTACTTC. It codes for CASSNPPRGYEQYF. This chain connects TRBV28 to TRBJ2-7, with TRBD2 as a possible D gene (5 bases). In germline, CDR1 is MDHEN, CDR2 SYDVKM. Trimming took off 5 bases at V and 3 bases at J, with 14 bases between the two ends. This CDR3 is 14 amino acids long.

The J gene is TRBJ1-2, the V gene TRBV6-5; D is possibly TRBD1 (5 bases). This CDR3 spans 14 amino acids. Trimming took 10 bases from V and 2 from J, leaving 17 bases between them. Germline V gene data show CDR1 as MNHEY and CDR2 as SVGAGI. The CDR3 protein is CATKNRGLNYGYTF. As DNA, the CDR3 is TGTGCCACTAAAAATCGGGGACTAAACTATGGCTACACCTTC.

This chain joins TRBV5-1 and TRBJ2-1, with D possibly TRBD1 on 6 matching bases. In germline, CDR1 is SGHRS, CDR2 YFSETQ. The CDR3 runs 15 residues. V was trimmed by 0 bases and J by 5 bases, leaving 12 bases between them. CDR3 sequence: CASSLAQGSHNEQFF. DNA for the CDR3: TGCGCCAGCAGCTTGGCACAGGGATCCCACAATGAGCAGTTCTTC.

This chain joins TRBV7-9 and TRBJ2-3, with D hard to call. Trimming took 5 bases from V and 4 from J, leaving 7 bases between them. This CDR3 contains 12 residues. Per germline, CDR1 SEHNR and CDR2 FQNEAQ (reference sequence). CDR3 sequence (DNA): TGTGCCAGCAGCCTTTTCGCAGATACGCAGTATTTT. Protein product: CASSLFADTQYF.

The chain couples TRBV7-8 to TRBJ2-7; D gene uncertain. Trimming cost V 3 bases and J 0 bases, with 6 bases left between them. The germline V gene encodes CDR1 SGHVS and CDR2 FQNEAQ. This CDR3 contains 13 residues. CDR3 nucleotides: TGTGCCAGCAGCTTTGAGAGCTCCTACGAGCAGTACTTC. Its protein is CASSFESSYEQYF. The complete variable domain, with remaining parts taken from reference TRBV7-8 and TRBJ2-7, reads GAGVSQSPRYKVAKRGQDVALRCDPISGHVSLFWYQQALGQGPEFLTYFQNEAQLDKSGLPSDRFFAERPEGSVSTLKIQRTQQEDSAVYLCASSFESSYEQYFGPGTRLTVT.

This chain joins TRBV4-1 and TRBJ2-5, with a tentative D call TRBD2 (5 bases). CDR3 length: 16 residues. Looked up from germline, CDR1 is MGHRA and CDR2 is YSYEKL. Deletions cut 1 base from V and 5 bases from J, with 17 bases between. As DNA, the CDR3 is TGCGCCAGCAGCCAAGTCACAGTCCACGAGCGGGAGACCCAGTACTTC. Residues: CASSQVTVHERETQYF.

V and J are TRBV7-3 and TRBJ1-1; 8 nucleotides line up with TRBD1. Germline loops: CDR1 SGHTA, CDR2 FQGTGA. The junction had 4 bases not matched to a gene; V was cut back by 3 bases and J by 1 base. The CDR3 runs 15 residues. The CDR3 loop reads CASSFTGTGNTEAFF. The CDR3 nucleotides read TGTGCCAGCAGCTTTACCGGGACAGGGAACACTGAAGCTTTCTTT. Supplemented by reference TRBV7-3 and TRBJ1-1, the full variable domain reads GAGVSQTPSNKVTEKGKYVELRCDPISGHTALYWYRQSLGQGPEFLIYFQGTGAADDSGLPNDRFFAVRPEGSVSTLKIQRTERGDSAVYLCASSFTGTGNTEAFFGQGTRLTVV.

The CDR3 spells CASSLGTGSGANVLTF. The CDR3 DNA reads as TGTGCCAGCAGCTTAGGTACAGGGTCTGGGGCCAACGTCCTGACTTTC. This chain links TRBV13 with TRBJ2-6, with a possible D match to TRBD1 (6 bases). This CDR3 spans 16 amino acids. Germline V gene data show CDR1 as PRHDT and CDR2 as FYEKMQ (reference sequence). V gave up 0 bases and J gave up 1 base, with 7 bases separating them.

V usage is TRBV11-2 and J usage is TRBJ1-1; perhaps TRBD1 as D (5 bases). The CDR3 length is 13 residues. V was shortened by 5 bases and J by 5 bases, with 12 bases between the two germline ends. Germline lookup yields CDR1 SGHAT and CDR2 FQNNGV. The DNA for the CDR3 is TGTGCCAGCAGCAAACCCGGGGGTACTGAAGCTTTCTTT. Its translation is CASSKPGGTEAFF. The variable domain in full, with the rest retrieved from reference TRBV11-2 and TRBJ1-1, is EAGVAQSPRYKIIEKRQSVAFWCNPISGHATLYWYQQILGQGPKLLIQFQNNGVVDDSQLPKDRFSAERLKGVDSTLKIQPAKLEDSAVYLCASSKPGGTEAFFGQGTRLTVV.

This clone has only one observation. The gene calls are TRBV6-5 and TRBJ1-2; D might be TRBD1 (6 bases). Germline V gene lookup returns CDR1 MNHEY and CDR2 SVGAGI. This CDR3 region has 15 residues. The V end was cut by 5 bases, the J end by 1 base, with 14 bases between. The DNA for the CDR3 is TGTGCCAGCAGTCATGACTGGGACATTAACTATGGCTACACCTTC. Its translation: CASSHDWDINYGYTF.

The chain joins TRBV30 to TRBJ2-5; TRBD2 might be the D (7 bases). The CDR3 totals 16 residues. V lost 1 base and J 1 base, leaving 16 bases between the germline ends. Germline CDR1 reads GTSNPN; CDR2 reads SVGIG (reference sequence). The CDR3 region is CAWSARRGGGQETQYF. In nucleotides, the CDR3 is TGTGCCTGGAGTGCCCGGAGGGGGGGAGGCCAAGAGACCCAGTACTTC.

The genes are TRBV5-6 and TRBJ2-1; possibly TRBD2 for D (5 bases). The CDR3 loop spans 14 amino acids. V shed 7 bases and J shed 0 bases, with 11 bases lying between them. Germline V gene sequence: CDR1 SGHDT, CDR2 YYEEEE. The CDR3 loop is CASEVGSSYNEQFF. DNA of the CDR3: TGTGCCAGCGAAGTGGGGAGCTCCTACAATGAGCAGTTCTTC.

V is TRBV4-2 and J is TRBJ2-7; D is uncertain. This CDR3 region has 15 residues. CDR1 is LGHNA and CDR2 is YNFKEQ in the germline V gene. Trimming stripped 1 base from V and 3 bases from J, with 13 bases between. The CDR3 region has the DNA TGTGCCAGCAGCCAAGGGATTGACACGAACTACGAGCAGTACTTC. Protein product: CASSQGIDTNYEQYF.

DNA of the CDR3: TGCGCCAGCAGTCAATCCCACCCCGACAGGGGATTAGAGACTGAAGCTTTCTTT. It codes for CASSQSHPDRGLETEAFF. The chain carries TRBV23-1 and TRBJ1-1; TRBD1 aligns across 8 bases. TRBV23-1 is reported as an ORF; its role is uncertain. This CDR3 has 18 amino acids. V was clipped by 0 bases and J by 5 bases; unmatched bases: 14.

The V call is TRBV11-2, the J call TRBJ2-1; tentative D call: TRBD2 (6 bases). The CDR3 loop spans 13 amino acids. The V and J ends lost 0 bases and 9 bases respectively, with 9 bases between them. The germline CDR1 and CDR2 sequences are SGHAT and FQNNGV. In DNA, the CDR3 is TGTGCCAGCAGCTTAGAGGGGCGGGGTGAGCAGTTCTTC. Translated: CASSLEGRGEQFF. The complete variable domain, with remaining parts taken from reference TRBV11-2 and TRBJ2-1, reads EAGVAQSPRYKIIEKRQSVAFWCNPISGHATLYWYQQILGQGPKLLIQFQNNGVVDDSQLPKDRFSAERLKGVDSTLKIQPAKLEDSAVYLCASSLEGRGEQFFGPGTRLTVL.

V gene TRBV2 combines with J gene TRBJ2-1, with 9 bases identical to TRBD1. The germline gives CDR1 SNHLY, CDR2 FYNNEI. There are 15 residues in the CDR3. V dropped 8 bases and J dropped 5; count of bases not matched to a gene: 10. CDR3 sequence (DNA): TGTGCCAGCGAGGGACAGGGTATGGGTGACAATGAGCAGTTCTTC. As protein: CASEGQGMGDNEQFF.

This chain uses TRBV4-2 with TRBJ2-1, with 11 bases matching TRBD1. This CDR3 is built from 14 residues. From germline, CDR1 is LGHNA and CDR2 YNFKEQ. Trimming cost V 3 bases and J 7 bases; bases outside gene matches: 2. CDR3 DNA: TGTGCCAGCAGCCACGGACAGGGGGCGAATGAGCAGTTCTTC. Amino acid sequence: CASSHGQGANEQFF.